This T cell receptor (beta chain) was captured by sequencing in a study of shared clonotypes between healthy human individuals. This clone occurred once. How the authors handled the data: Quality scores were absent from the junction-only immunoSEQ sequences, so filtering differed. Clones were read by immunoSEQ multiplex PCR, and TCRdb kept only the in-frame ones, dropping some. V and J calls and clone size follow that table, whereas D and trimming were derived from the DNA. The sample consists of about 1 million clones, about 75% of them appearing once. Germline V gene data show CDR1 as SGHAT and CDR2 as FQDESV (reference sequence). V lost 5 bases, J lost 5 bases, and 12 bases stayed unmatched. This CDR3 is built from 16 residues.

This rearrangement joins TRBV11-1 to TRBJ1-1; TRBD1 matches 9 bases. Specimen: memory CD4+ T cells sorted from blood. As to subset: CD45RA-negative fraction. This TCR was sampled from a man between 18 and 29 years old in good health. The CDR3 region is CASSDPGQGVGTEAFF. The CDR3 bases are TGTGCCAGCAGCGACCCGGGACAGGGTGTCGGGACTGAAGCTTTCTTT.